This T cell receptor beta chain was identified during a study of shared clonotypes between healthy human individuals. Study-wide findings and caveats: Unshared clonotypes carried lower generation probabilities than those common to all four donors. Sharing across several donors was seen in 4% to 6.5% of naive CD4 clonotypes. Only blood was sampled; tissue repertoires likely differ.

Worth noting for this clone: Antigen: not known.

Several immunoSEQ plates held equal portions of the genomic DNA taken from each subset. Clones were read by immunoSEQ multiplex PCR, and TCRdb kept only the in-frame ones, dropping some. The table has millions of clones, more than 85% seen once. The naive CD8 subset, CD45RO-negative cells positively selected for CCR7, excluded terminally differentiated effector memory CD45RA+ cells. CDR3 length equals 18 residues. Germline CDR1 and CDR2: MNHEY and SMNVEV (reference sequence). With 2 bases clipped from V and 0 bases from J, the junction kept 7 bases outside the gene matches. The source material was naive CD8+ T cells from PBMCs. The receptor was isolated from a man younger than 35 in good health. Some clones in this sample may be carry-over from other donors' samples. The rearrangement joins TRBV27 to TRBJ2-6; 7 bases match TRBD1. As DNA, the CDR3 is TGTGCCAGCAGTTTAAAACAGGGGCTCGCCTCTGGGGCCAACGTCCTGACTTTC. Amino acid sequence: CASSLKQGLASGANVLTF.